These T cell receptor beta chains were read from a single sample in a study of T cells in pancreatic ductal adenocarcinoma. This table comes from immunoSEQ multiplex PCR, and its TCRdb copy is limited to in-frame clones, with some not included. The sample lists over 85,000 clones, over 90% occurring once. The sequenced sample consisted of PBMCs. The source is a human donor with pancreatic ductal adenocarcinoma. CDR3s include the opening cysteine and the closing phenylalanine or tryptophan. Fields, in order: D gene, V gene, J gene, clone size, CDR3 protein, CDR3 DNA. The D gene is left open where the match is weak. Expanded clones are given a class, and other clones once, few, many or no size at all.

NA	TRBV18	TRBJ2-3	once	CASSPTLATDTQYF	TGTGCCAGCTCACCCACTCTAGCGACAGATACGCAGTATTTT
TRBD1	TRBV7-8	TRBJ2-5	NA	CASSGRGRTGGAPGTQYF	TGTGCCAGCAGCGGTCGGGGTCGGACAGGGGGTGCCCCGGGGACCCAGTACTTC
TRBD2	TRBV10-1	TRBJ2-2	NA	CDVLAGGSTGELFF	TGCGACGTTTTAGCGGGAGGAAGTACCGGGGAGCTGTTTTTT
TRBD1	TRBV28	TRBJ2-7	NA	CASRLDRGDYEQYF	TGTGCCAGCAGACTTGACAGGGGGGACTACGAGCAGTACTTC
NA	TRBV28	TRBJ2-1	NA	CASRTDNEQFF	TGTGCCAGCAGGACTGACAATGAGCAGTTCTTC
NA	TRBV4-1	TRBJ2-2	NA	CASRQDRYGDTGELFF	TGCGCCAGCAGACAAGACCGGTATGGAGACACCGGGGAGCTGTTTTTT
NA	TRBV11-2	TRBJ2-3	NA	CASSPNGDTQYF	TGTGCCAGCAGCCCCAACGGGGATACGCAGTATTTT
TRBD2	TRBV6-5	TRBJ2-7	NA	CASSYSAGGDYEQYF	TGTGCCAGCAGTTACTCAGCGGGGGGAGACTACGAGCAGTACTTC
NA	TRBV6-4	TRBJ2-1	NA	CASSPLSGTHNEQFF	TGTGCCAGCAGTCCACTATCCGGGACTCACAATGAGCAGTTCTTC
NA	TRBV12-5	TRBJ2-1	NA	CASGLGWEQFF	TGTGCTAGTGGGCTCGGTTGGGAGCAGTTCTTC
TRBD1	TRBV30	TRBJ2-7	NA	CAWSQGDRVGEQYF	TGTGCCTGGAGTCAGGGGGACAGGGTAGGCGAGCAGTACTTC
TRBD1	TRBV28	TRBJ2-7	NA	CASSLPTGGFEQYF	TGTGCCAGCAGTTTACCAACAGGGGGCTTCGAGCAGTACTTC
TRBD1	TRBV27	TRBJ1-1	NA	CASSTTGDSEAFF	TGTGCCAGCAGTACAACAGGGGACAGTGAAGCTTTCTTT
NA	TRBV28	TRBJ1-5	once	CASSFLADSNQPQHF	TGTGCCAGCAGTTTCCTGGCCGATAGCAATCAGCCCCAGCATTTT
TRBD1	TRBV27	TRBJ2-2	NA	CASSSDRGKTGELFF	TGTGCCAGCAGTTCGGACAGGGGAAAAACCGGGGAGCTGTTTTTT
NA	TRBV2	TRBJ1-4	NA	CASSDLDREKLFF	TGTGCCAGCAGTGACTTGGACAGAGAAAAACTGTTTTTT
TRBD2	TRBV5-8	TRBJ2-1	NA	CASSVSGTSGTTEYNEQFF	TGTGCCAGCAGCGTGTCCGGGACTAGCGGGACCACGGAGTACAATGAGCAGTTCTTC
NA	TRBV10-1	TRBJ2-7	NA	CASSESTLREQYF	TGCGCCAGCAGTGAGTCTACACTACGGGAGCAGTACTTC
NA	TRBV7-9	TRBJ2-2	NA	CAIPSGTGSNTGELFF	TGTGCCATCCCTTCCGGGACTGGATCGAACACCGGGGAGCTGTTTTTT
TRBD1	TRBV11-3	TRBJ2-1	NA	CASSLGGTGGYNEQFF	TGTGCCAGCAGCTTAGGAGGAACAGGGGGCTACAATGAGCAGTTCTTC
NA	TRBV11-2	TRBJ2-7	NA	CASSRSSYEQYF	TGTGCCAGCAGCCGGAGCTCCTACGAGCAGTACTTC
NA	TRBV5-1	TRBJ2-3	NA	CASSLGRPTDTQYF	TGCGCCAGCAGCTTAGGGAGGCCCACAGATACGCAGTATTTT
NA	TRBV5-1	TRBJ1-2	NA	CASSNPGPRGGYTF	TGCGCCAGCAGCAACCCCGGGCCCCGAGGGGGCTACACCTTC